These 3 T cell receptor beta chains were sequenced from one sample in a study of control samples from healthy donors and cancer patients. Clones were read by immunoSEQ multiplex PCR, and TCRdb kept only the in-frame ones, dropping some. The sample includes 150,000 to 200,000 clones, around nine tenths of them seen just once. The sample consisted of blood. The receptors here all came from a man aged 25 to 40 in good health.

The V and J genes are TRBV6-5 and TRBJ1-2, with D possibly TRBD1 on 6 matching bases. There are 13 residues in the CDR3. The germline V gene has CDR1 MNHEY and CDR2 SVGAGI. V was cut by 6 bases and J by 8 bases, with 16 bases left in between. The CDR3 sequence is CASRQQGGGGYTF. In DNA, the CDR3 is TGTGCCAGCAGACAACAGGGAGGGGGAGGCTACACCTTC.

The gene calls are TRBV9 and TRBJ2-3, with TRBD2 identical over 7 bases. There are 19 residues in the CDR3. The germline gives CDR1 SGDLS, CDR2 YYNGEE. V shed 0 bases, J shed 0 bases, and the junction held 13 bases outside the gene matches. In nucleotides, the CDR3 is TGTGCCAGCAGCGTAGGCGGTTTCGGCGGGAGCGCCAGCACAGATACGCAGTATTTT. Protein product: CASSVGGFGGSASTDTQYF.

This clone was recorded only once. The genes are TRBV4-1 and TRBJ2-7, with D perhaps given as TRBD1 or TRBD2 (6 bases each). Germline V CDR1 and CDR2: MGHRA, YSYEKL. V lost 0 bases to trimming and J lost 2 bases, with 11 bases between them. This CDR3 contains 15 residues. CDR3 sequence (DNA): TGCGCCAGCAGCCAAGATTGGGGGGCTACCTACGAGCAGTACTTC. It is translated as CASSQDWGATYEQYF.